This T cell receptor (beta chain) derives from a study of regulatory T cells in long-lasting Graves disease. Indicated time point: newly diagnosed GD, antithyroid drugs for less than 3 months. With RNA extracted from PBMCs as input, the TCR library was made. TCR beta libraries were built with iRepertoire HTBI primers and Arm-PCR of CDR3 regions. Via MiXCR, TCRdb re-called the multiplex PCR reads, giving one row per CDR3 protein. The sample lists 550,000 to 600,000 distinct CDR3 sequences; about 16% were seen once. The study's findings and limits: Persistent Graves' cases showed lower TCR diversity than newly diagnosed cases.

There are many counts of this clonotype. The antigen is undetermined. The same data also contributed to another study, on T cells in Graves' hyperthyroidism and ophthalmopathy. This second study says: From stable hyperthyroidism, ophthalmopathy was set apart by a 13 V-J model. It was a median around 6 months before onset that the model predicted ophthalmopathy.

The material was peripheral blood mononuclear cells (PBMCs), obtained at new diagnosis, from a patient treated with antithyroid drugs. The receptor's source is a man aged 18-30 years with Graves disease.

The CDR3 region has the DNA TGTGCCAGCAGAGTCCAAACAGGGGGCGCTGAAGCTTTCTTT. Encoded protein: CASRVQTGGAEAFF. The chain couples TRBV6-2 or TRBV6-3 to TRBJ1-1; 9 bases line up with TRBD1. The V gene end was trimmed by 6 bases and the J gene end by 6 bases; junction bases not matched to a gene: 8. Per germline, CDR1 MNHEY and CDR2 SVGEGT. The CDR3 contains 14 residues.